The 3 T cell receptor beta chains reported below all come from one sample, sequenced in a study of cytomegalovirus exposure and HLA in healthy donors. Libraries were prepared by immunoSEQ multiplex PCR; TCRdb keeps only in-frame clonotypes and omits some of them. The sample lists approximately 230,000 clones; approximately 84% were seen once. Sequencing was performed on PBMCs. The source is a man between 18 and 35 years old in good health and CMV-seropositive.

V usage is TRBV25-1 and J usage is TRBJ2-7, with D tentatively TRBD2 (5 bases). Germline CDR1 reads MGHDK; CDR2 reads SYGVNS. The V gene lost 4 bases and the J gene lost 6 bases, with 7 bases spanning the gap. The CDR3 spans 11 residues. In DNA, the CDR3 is TGTGCCAGCAGTGGGAGGAGCGAGCAGTACTTC. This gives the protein CASSGRSEQYF.

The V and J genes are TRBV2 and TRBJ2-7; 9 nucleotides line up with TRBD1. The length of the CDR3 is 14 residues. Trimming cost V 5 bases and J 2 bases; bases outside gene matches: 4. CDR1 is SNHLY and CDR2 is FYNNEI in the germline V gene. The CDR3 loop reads CASSRQGGTYEQYF. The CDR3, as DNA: TGTGCCAGCAGTAGACAGGGGGGGACCTACGAGCAGTACTTC.

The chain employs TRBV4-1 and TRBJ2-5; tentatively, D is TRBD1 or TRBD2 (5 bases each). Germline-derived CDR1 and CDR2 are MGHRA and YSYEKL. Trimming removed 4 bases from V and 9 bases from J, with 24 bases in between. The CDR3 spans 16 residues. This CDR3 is CASSPIRGAEDEAQYF. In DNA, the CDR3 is TGCGCCAGCAGCCCTATTAGGGGAGCGGAGGATGAGGCCCAGTACTTC.